This T cell receptor beta chain originates from a study of blood T cell repertoires in COVID-19. The V end lost 4 bases, the J end lost 10 bases, and 15 bases lay between the germline ends. The germline CDR1 and CDR2 sequences are SGDLS and YYNGEE. The CDR3 extends over 13 amino acids. The Seattle patients joined while their infection was active and were tracked longitudinally afterward. This clone showed up just once. Source study methods: Cell counts per sample came from amplifying reference gene primers. TCRdb's table, derived via immunoSEQ multiplex PCR, lists solely in-frame clones and lacks some. That table supplies the V and J calls and clone size; D and trimming were determined from the DNA. The sample shows 250,000 to 400,000 clones, around 88% of them seen only once.

The J gene is TRBJ2-1, the V gene TRBV9; no clear D. This sequence was found in a woman in her 30s with COVID-19, enrolled during active disease. The specimen was peripheral blood. This CDR3 is CASSPYRRREQFF. The CDR3 nucleotides read TGTGCCAGCAGCCCATACCGACGGAGAGAGCAGTTCTTC. The full variable domain, its missing parts supplied by reference TRBV9 and TRBJ2-1, is DSGVTQTPKHLITATGQRVTLRCSPRSGDLSVYWYQQSLDQGLQFLIQYYNGEERAKGNILERFSAQQFPDLHSELNLSSLELGDSALYFCASSPYRRREQFFGPGTRLTVL.